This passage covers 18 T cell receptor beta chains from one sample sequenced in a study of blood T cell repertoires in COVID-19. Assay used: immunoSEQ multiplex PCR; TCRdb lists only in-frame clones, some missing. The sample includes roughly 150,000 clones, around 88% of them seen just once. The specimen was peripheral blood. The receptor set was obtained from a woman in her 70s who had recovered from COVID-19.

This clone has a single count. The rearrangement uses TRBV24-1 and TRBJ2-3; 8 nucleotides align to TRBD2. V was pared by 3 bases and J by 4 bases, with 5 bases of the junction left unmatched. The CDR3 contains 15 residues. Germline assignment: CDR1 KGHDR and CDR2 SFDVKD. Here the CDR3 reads CATSDPGGRSDTQYF. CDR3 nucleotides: TGTGCCACCAGTGATCCGGGGGGGCGGTCAGATACGCAGTATTTT.

CDR3 DNA: TGTGCTAGTGGTCCGGACGCCGGACTTGGGGATACGCAGTATTTT. This codes for CASGPDAGLGDTQYF. The chain combines TRBV12-5 with TRBJ2-3; D is perhaps TRBD2 (5 bases). In germline, CDR1 is LGHNT, CDR2 FRNRAP. Between the trimmed V and J ends, which lost 5 bases and 6 bases, there was a span of 18 bases. CDR3 length equals 15 residues. Supplemented by reference TRBV12-5 and TRBJ2-3, the full variable domain reads DARVTQTPRHKVTEMGQEVTMRCQPILGHNTVFWYRQTMMQGLELLAYFRNRAPLDDSGMPKDRFSAEMPDATLATLKIQPSEPRDSAVYFCASGPDAGLGDTQYFGPGTRLTVL.

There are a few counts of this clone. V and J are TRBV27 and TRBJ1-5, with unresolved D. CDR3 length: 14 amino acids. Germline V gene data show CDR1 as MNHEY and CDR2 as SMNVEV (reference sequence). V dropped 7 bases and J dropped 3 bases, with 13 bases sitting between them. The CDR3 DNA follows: TGTGCCAGCAAGGCCGGGGTTGACAATCAGCCCCAGCATTTT. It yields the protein CASKAGVDNQPQHF.

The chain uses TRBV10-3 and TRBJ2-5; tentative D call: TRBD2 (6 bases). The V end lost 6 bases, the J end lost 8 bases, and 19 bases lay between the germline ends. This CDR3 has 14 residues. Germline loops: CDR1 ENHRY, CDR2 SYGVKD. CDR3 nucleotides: TGTGCCATCAGCGACGCTGGGGAGGAGGGAACCCAGTACTTC. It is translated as CAISDAGEEGTQYF.

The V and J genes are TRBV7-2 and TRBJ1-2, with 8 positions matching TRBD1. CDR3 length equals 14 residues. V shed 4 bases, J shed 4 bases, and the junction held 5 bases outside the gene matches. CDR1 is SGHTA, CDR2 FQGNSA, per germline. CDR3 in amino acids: CASSSRGLVYGYTF. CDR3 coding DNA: TGTGCCAGCAGCTCCAGGGGGCTGGTCTATGGCTACACCTTC.

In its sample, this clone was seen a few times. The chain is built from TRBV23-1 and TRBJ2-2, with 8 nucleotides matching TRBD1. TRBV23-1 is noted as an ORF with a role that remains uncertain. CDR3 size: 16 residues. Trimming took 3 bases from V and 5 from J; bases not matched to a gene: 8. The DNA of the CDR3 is TGCGCCAGCAGTCATTCCCGACAGGGGTGGACCGGGGAGCTGTTTTTT. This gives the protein CASSHSRQGWTGELFF.

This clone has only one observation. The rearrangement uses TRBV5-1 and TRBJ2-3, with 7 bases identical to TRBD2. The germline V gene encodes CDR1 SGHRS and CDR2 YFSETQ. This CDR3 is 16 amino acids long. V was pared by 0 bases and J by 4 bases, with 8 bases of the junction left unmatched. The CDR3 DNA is TGCGCCAGCAGCTTGGTTGCGGGGGTCCCCTCAGATACGCAGTATTTT. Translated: CASSLVAGVPSDTQYF.

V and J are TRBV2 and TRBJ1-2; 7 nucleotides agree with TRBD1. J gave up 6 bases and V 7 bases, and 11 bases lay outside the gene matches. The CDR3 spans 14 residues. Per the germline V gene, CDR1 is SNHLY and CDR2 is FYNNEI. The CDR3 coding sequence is TGTGCCAGCATCCCCGAGACAGGGTCTAATGGCTACACCTTC. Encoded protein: CASIPETGSNGYTF.

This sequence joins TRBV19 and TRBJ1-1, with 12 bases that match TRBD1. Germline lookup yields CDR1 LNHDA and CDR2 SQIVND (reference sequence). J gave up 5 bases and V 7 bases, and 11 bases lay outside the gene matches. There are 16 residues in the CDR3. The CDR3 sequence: CASTVGTGGDLTEAFF. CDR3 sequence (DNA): TGTGCCAGTACGGTCGGGACAGGGGGCGATTTGACTGAAGCTTTCTTT.

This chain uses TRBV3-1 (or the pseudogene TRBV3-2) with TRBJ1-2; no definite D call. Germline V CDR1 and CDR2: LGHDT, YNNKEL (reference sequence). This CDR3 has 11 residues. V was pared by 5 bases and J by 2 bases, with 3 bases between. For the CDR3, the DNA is TGTGCCAGCAGCACAAACTATGGCTACACCTTC. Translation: CASSTNYGYTF.

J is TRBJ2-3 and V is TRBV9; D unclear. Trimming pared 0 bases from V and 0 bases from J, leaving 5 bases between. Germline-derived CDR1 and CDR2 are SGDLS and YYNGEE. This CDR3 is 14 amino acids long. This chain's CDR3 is CASSVAPSTDTQYF. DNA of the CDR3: TGTGCCAGCAGCGTAGCTCCTAGCACAGATACGCAGTATTTT.

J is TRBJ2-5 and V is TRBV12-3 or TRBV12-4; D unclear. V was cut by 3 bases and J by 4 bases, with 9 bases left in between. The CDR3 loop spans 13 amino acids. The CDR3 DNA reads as TGTGCCAGCAGTTTGCGCAGGCGAGAGACCCAGTACTTC. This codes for CASSLRRRETQYF.

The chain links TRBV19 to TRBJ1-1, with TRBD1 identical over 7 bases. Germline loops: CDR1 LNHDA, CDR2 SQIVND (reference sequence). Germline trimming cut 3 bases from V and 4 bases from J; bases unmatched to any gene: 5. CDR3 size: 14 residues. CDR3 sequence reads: CASSITGVPTEAFF. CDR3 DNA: TGTGCCAGTAGTATCACAGGGGTCCCCACTGAAGCTTTCTTT.

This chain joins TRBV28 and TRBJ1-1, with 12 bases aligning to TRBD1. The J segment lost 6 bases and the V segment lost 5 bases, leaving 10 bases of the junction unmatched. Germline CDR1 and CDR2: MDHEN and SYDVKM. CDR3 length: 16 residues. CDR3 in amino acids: CASSPRGQGASPEAFF. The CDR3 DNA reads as TGTGCCAGCAGTCCGAGGGGACAGGGGGCCTCGCCTGAAGCTTTCTTT. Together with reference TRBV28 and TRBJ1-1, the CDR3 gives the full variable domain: DVKVTQSSRYLVKRTGEKVFLECVQDMDHENMFWYRQDPGLGLRLIYFSYDVKMKEKGDIPEGYSVSREKKERFSLILESASTNQTSMYLCASSPRGQGASPEAFFGQGTRLTVV.

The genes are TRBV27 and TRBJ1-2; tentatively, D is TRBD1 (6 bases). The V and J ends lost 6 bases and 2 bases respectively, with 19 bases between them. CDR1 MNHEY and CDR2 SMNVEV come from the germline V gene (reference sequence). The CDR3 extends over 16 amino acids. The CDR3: CASRLRGGRLNYGYTF. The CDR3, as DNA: TGTGCCAGCAGGCTCCGGGGGGGCCGCCTCAACTATGGCTACACCTTC.

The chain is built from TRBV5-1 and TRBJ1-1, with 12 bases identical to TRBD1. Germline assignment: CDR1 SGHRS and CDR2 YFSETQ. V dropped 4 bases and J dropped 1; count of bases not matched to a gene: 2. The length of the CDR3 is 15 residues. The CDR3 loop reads CASSGDRGRNTEAFF. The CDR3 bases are TGCGCCAGCAGCGGGGACAGGGGGCGGAACACTGAAGCTTTCTTT. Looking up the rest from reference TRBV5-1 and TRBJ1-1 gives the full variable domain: KAGVTQTPRYLIKTRGQQVTLSCSPISGHRSVSWYQQTPGQGLQFLFEYFSETQRNKGNFPGRFSGRQFSNSRSEMNVSTLELGDSALYLCASSGDRGRNTEAFFGQGTRLTVV.

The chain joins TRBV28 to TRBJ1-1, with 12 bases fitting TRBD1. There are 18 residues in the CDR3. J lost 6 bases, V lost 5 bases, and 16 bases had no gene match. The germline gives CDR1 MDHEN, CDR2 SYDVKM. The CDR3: CASSRLRGDRGPLAEAFF. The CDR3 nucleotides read TGTGCCAGCAGTCGCCTAAGGGGGGACAGGGGGCCTCTCGCTGAAGCTTTCTTT.

The CDR3 DNA reads as TGTGCCAGCAGCACCCAAGGACAGCGGCTCCACTTT. This gives the protein CASSTQGQRLHF. The chain recombines TRBV7-9 with TRBJ1-6; D is possibly TRBD1 (6 bases). V lost 5 bases and J lost 16, with 15 bases in between. Germline loops: CDR1 SEHNR, CDR2 FQNEAQ (reference sequence). The CDR3 is made up of 12 amino acids.